Reported below is one TCR beta chain. Its antigen is still unknown. One base away there is no much larger clone; base qualities are not given. This entry comes from a study of shared T cell receptors in the human thymus (dated by TCRdb to 2020 to 2022). About the full investigation: The study examined how the human thymus generates shared, self-reactive T-cell receptor alpha chains.

The library came from the immunoSEQ multiplex PCR assay. The source is immuneACCESS, and TCRdb retained only in-frame sequences with V and J called. Part of the clones is not carried over; for the studies checked, unresolved V genes explain less than half of this, and the remainder is unexplained. Recorded for this sample are about 380,000 clones; 95% of them occurred a single time. Clones ranked in the top ten supply roughly 0.02% of the sample. V lost 5 bases and J lost 4 bases, and the count of bases not matched to a germline gene is 8. The CDR3 has 15 amino acids, counting the end cysteine and phenylalanine. Only CDR3 DNA is held: 45 bases, read in frame from base 1. The germline V gene (reference sequence) provides CDR1 SEHNR and CDR2 FQNEAQ.

The receptor chain draws on TRBV7-9 and TRBJ2-1; a stretch of 7 junction bases matches TRBD1. Material for sequencing was thymocytes. The clonotype originates from a human donor. CDR3 sequence: CASSNPTGRYNEQFF. In nucleotide form, the sequence is TGTGCCAGCAGCAACCCGACAGGGCGGTACAATGAGCAGTTCTTC.